This note documents a single T cell receptor beta chain sequence. Its antigen is not known. These data come from a study of CD8+ T cells in alopecia areata. Study results and caveats: Scalp and blood samples kept many expanded lesional clones throughout tofacitinib. Treatment with tofacitinib significantly lowered scalp clonality and reduced expanded CD8+ clones among the top 100.

Extraction of RNA preceded its reverse transcription into cDNA, which served as the sequencing template. Sequencing used immunoSEQ multiplex PCR; TCRdb keeps in-frame clones, though not all of them. The sample contains 90,000 to 100,000 clones, about 58% of which appear only once. The CDR3 runs to 15 residues. With 4 bases removed from V and 5 bases from J, the gap between germline ends came to 17 bases. The germline gives CDR1 MGHDK, CDR2 SYGVNS. The treatment: oral pan-JAK inhibitor, 5-10 mg twice daily. This rearrangement joins TRBV25-1 to TRBJ1-1; D is uncertain. This receptor was obtained from a human donor with alopecia areata. The sample consisted of CD8+ T cells sorted from blood, taken at week 4, from a patient treated with tofacitinib. CDR3 in amino acids: CASSGTGSFGTEAFF. CDR3 bases: TGTGCCAGCAGTGGGACCGGGTCCTTTGGGACTGAAGCTTTCTTT.